The sequence of this T cell receptor (beta chain) was determined in a study of cytomegalovirus exposure and HLA in healthy donors. Points from the study as a whole: V- and J-gene trimming of TCR beta was linked (in a later analysis) to a missense DCLRE1C variant.

Of note for this clone: Its target is unknown.

CDR3 size: 14 residues. Per the germline V gene, CDR1 is ENHRY and CDR2 is SYGVKD. The V segment lost 4 bases and the J segment 3 bases; nucleotides outside the gene matches: 2. Vbeta (60) and Jbeta (13) primers were used in the PCR. Here immunoSEQ multiplex PCR was the method, and the copy in TCRdb shows in-frame clones only, minus some. The repertoire holds approximately 150,000 clones, with roughly three quarters as singletons. The chain employs TRBV10-3 and TRBJ1-2; 10 nucleotides align to TRBD1. The clonotype was recovered from a woman aged 55-75 years in good health and CMV-seronegative. Sequenced material: PBMCs. CDR3 nucleotides: TGTGCCATCAGTGCCGGGACAGGGGACTATGGCTACACCTTC. It translates to CAISAGTGDYGYTF.